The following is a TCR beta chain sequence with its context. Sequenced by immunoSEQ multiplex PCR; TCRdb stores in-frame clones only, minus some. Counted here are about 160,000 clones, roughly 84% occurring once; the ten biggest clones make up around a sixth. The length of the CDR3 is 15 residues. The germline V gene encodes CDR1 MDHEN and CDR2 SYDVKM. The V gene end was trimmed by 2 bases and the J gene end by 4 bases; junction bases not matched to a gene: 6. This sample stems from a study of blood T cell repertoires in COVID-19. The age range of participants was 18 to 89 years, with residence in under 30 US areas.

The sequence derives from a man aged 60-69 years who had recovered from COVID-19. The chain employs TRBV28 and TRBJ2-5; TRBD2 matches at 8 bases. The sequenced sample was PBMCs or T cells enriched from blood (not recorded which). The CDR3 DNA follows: TGTGCCAGCAGTTTAGAACTAGCGGCTAGAGAGACCCAGTACTTC. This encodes CASSLELAARETQYF.